Listed below are T cell receptor beta chains from one sample, sequenced in a study of beta chain features in type 1 diabetes. Libraries were prepared by immunoSEQ multiplex PCR; TCRdb keeps only in-frame clonotypes and omits some of them. The repertoire includes 30,000 to 40,000 clones, around 64% of them detected once, and 2% to 2.5% sits in the top ten. Source material: Tregs from blood. The origin of the receptors is a woman aged 30 to 39 in good health. Both conserved end residues are trimmed from each CDR3. Only part of the rows carry a size: once, few, many, or a class if the clone is expanded.

V,size,J,CDR3
TRBV18,-,TRBJ2-1,ASSPGQGLYNEQF
TRBV7-2,-,TRBJ1-5,ASSLDGTGQPQH
TRBV11-2,few,TRBJ1-1,ASSFGGTEAF
TRBV28,-,-,ASRRTGPLRTYEQY
TRBV5-1,-,TRBJ2-5,ASSLVGQETQY
TRBV6-1,few,TRBJ2-2,ASRGTGIVTGELF
TRBV7-2,few,TRBJ2-7,ASLQAAGSYEQY
TRBV7-2,-,TRBJ1-5,ASSFSGTGSNQPQH
TRBV7-2,few,TRBJ2-1,ASSFGRRKSNEQF
TRBV18,-,TRBJ2-7,ASSLAGGDREKY
TRBV6-1,-,TRBJ1-1,ASKKDRGITEAF
TRBV7-7,-,TRBJ2-1,ASSLSTGVDEQF
TRBV30,-,TRBJ2-2,AWSVHLPGELF
TRBV1,once,TRBJ2-1,TSSQEGLADYNEQF
TRBV7-2,few,TRBJ2-7,ASSLASQGFNEQY
TRBV29-1,once,TRBJ1-1,SVTRQSTTTEAF
TRBV6-1,-,TRBJ2-2,ASIRAGGGGELF
TRBV18,few,TRBJ2-1,ASSPQTGNNEQF
TRBV28,-,TRBJ2-6,ASRNPQGPGPGANVLT
TRBV2,few,TRBJ2-2,ASLDPSGANTGELF